This TCR beta chain was captured by sequencing in a study of Ad26.COV2.S vaccination and SARS-CoV-2 variants (dated by TCRdb to the early 2020s). As for the study more broadly: Sequencing of the TCRbeta repertoire served to evaluate the specificity and breadth of SARS-CoV-2-reactive T cell receptors following Ad26.COV2.S vaccination. The TCR-sequenced set comprised about 32 samples: some 20 Ad26.COV2.S vaccine recipients, 5 placebo recipients and 8 SARS-CoV-2 convalescent individuals. Summary of the overall study and its limitations: Ad26.COV2.S recipients had higher spike-specific TCR breadth than placebo recipients (P = 0.0014). The authors noted that the TCR breadth and depth analyses may have underestimated total T cell responses. After vaccination, spike-specific CD8+ and CD4+ T cell responses were reported to show substantial breadth. Vaccine and placebo recipients had similar non-spike TCR breadth, a finding consistent with the vaccine containing only spike.

This clone was counted a few times. Its target antigen remains unknown. No much larger clonotype is one base removed from it; base qualities were not supplied. TCRbeta CDR3 regions were sequenced with the immunoSEQ Assay. After extraction, genomic DNA underwent amplification by bias-controlled multiplex PCR, followed by high-throughput sequencing. Processing in the source paper ran as follows. To quantify the absolute abundance of every unique TCRbeta CDR3 region, sequences were collapsed and filtered. Usable DNA was measured by amplifying reference genes present in all nucleated cells, and TCRbeta template counts were normalized to that usable DNA to estimate T cell fraction. Repertoire TCRs were annotated as SARS-CoV-2-specific when V gene, CDR3 amino acid sequence and J gene were exactly matched to a known reactive TCR set. The reference SARS-CoV-2 TCR set came from MIRA and was filtered for enrichment in COVID-19-positive ImmuneCODE repertoires, removing public or cross-reactive TCRs. Using the MIRA antigens, annotated TCRs were further analysed by specific ORF or by position within an ORF. Breadth was defined as the number of annotated unique rearrangements divided by the total number of unique productive rearrangements, and depth was defined as the summed frequency of the annotated unique rearrangements. Group comparisons of TCR breadth used two-sided Wilcoxon rank-sum tests. TCRdb provides this immuneACCESS table in a form limited to in-frame rearrangements. Some clones are lacking; in checked studies, under half of them reflect an unresolved V gene, and why the rest are absent is not known. The V and J calls and clone size are taken from that table; D and trimming were inferred from the DNA. Counted in this sample were about 180,000 clones; 70% to 90% of them appeared once. Of the sample, about 5.5% falls within the top ten clones.

The junction carries 9 bases between V and J, which are trimmed by 3 bases and 1 base respectively. Its CDR3 holds 13 amino acids, cysteine through phenylalanine. Just CDR3 DNA is preserved here, 39 bases in frame from base 1. For CDR1 and CDR2, the germline V gene lists SQVTM and ANQGSEA. This sample's time point label indicates: individuals recovered from natural SARS-CoV-2 infection. The rearranged segments are TRBV29-1 and TRBJ1-1; TRBD1 is a weak D gene call, 5 bases matching. This clonotype originated in a human donor who had recovered from COVID-19. The sequences come from peripheral blood, collected after recovery from COVID-19. The nucleotide sequence is given as TGCAGCGTTGAGCCTACAGGGAACACTGAAGCTTTCTTT. It is translated as CSVEPTGNTEAFF.